The present T cell receptor beta chain was sequenced within a study of spatial heterogeneity in lung cancer. Broader study findings: Numbers of ubiquitous and regional expanded TCRs tracked ubiquitous and regional nonsynonymous mutation counts, respectively. For expanded intratumoral alpha and beta TCRs, counts tracked tumor mutation counts.

Germline V lookup: CDR1 MDHEN, CDR2 SYDVKM. The CDR3 has 14 residues. V was clipped by 5 bases and J by 7 bases; unmatched bases: 7. Noted time point: sample taken at primary tumor resection. Whole RNA came from tumor, nontumor lung or frozen PBMC and was sequenced without being sorted. This clonotype was observed at least ten times. The antigen is unknown. MiXCR, run by TCRdb on the 5' RACE reads, gives a single entry per CDR3 protein. The profile shows about 22,000 distinct CDR3 sequences, around 10% of them singletons. The chain joins TRBV28 to TRBJ1-2, with TRBD1 identical over 10 bases. The origin of this receptor is a male donor with early-stage non-small cell lung cancer. The sequences come from lung tumor tissue, collected at surgery. This CDR3 is CASSRDRGRRGYTF. CDR3 DNA sequence: TGTGCCAGCAGTCGCGACAGGGGGCGTCGTGGCTACACCTTC.